This entry concerns a single T cell receptor (beta chain). The sample originates from a study of cytomegalovirus exposure and HLA in healthy donors. Vbeta (60) and Jbeta (13) primers were used in the PCR. Profiled with immunoSEQ multiplex PCR; TCRdb holds only in-frame clones, not every one. This sample has 150,000 or so clones, with 80% found just once. J gave up 6 bases and V 2 bases, and 12 bases lay outside the gene matches. This CDR3 contains 18 residues. Germline V CDR1 and CDR2: LNHNV, YYDKDF (reference sequence). What was sequenced was PBMCs. This TCR was sampled from a man aged 25 to 40 in good health and CMV-seropositive. The rearrangement links TRBV15 to TRBJ2-1, with TRBD2 matching 11 bases. CDR3 DNA sequence: TGTGCCACCAGCAGACTAGCGGGAGGCCTGTCACGGCGCAATGAGCAGTTCTTC. Encoded protein: CATSRLAGGLSRRNEQFF.